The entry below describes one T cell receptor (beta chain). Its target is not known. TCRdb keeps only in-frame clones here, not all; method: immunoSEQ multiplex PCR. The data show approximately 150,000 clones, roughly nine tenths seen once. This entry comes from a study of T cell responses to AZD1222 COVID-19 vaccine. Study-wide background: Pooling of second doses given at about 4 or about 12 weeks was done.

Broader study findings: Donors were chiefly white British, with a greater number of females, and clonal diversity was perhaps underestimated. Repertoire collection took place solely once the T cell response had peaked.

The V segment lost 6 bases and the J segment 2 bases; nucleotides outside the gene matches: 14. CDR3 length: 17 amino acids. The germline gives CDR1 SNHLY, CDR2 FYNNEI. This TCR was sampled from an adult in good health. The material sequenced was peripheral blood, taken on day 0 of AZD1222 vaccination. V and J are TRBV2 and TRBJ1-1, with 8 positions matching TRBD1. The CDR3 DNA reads TGTGCCAGCAGGGATCTCCCCACGACAGGGGCTAACACTGAAGCTTTCTTT. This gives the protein CASRDLPTTGANTEAFF.